This TCR beta chain came from a study of metastatic and nonmetastatic thyroid tumors. Study-level information: Repertoires of blood and of tissue (tumor or nodule) from malignant and benign thyroid patients were compared. Study conclusions and caveats: It was reported that TCR beta diversity was significantly higher in malignant thyroid tumors than benign nodules, in blood and tumor.

V lost 4 bases to trimming and J lost 4 bases, with 17 bases between them. The CDR3 loop spans 16 amino acids. CDR1 is MGHDK and CDR2 is SYGVNS in the germline V gene. Original methodology: In papillary thyroid cancer, a distant-metastasis classifier was built using CDR3 differences across clinicopathological groups. TCRdb re-analyzed the PCR reads using MiXCR. It is TCRdb's table, rather than the study itself, that gives the V and J calls and clone size. The table has 3,000 to 4,000 clones, around 22% seen once. Prior to thyroid surgery, none of the patients had received any treatment. This clone is medium-sized in the sample. Its specificity is not known.

V is TRBV25-1 and J is TRBJ2-1; D is unclear. The source is a female donor with papillary thyroid cancer or a benign thyroid nodule (not recorded which). Some clones in this sample may be carry-over from other donors' samples. Material for sequencing was tumor tissue. The CDR3 is CASSASEAVTYNEQFF. The CDR3 DNA is TGTGCCAGCAGTGCCTCAGAGGCGGTTACTTACAATGAGCAGTTCTTC. Supplemented by reference TRBV25-1 and TRBJ2-1, the full variable domain reads EADIYQTPRYLVIGTGKKITLECSQTMGHDKMYWYQQDPGMELHLIHYSYGVNSTEKGDLSSESTVSRIRTEHFPLTLESARPSHTSQYLCASSASEAVTYNEQFFGPGTRLTVL.